Presented here are 24 T cell receptor beta chains from one specimen sequenced in a study of shared clonotypes between healthy human individuals. This table comes from immunoSEQ multiplex PCR, and its TCRdb copy is limited to in-frame clones, with some not included. The repertoire holds 650,000 to 800,000 clones, roughly two thirds seen once, with over 1.5% in the top ten. Specimen: memory CD4+ T cells sorted from blood. Subset given: CD45RA-negative fraction. Receptors originate from a woman in her twenties or thirties in good health.

The chain has TRBV5-8 and TRBJ2-2; 7 bases are a match to TRBD2. The V segment lost 4 bases and the J segment 2 bases; nucleotides outside the gene matches: 8. Germline V gene data show CDR1 as SGHTS and CDR2 as YDEGEE. CDR3 length: 16 residues. The DNA of the CDR3 is TGTGCCAGCAGCCGGGGGACTATATCTAACACCGGGGAGCTGTTTTTT. Translated: CASSRGTISNTGELFF. The entire variable domain, with the rest obtained from reference TRBV5-8 and TRBJ2-2, is as follows: EAGVTQSPTHLIKTRGQQATLRCSPISGHTSVYWYQQALGLGLQFLLWYDEGEERNRGNFPPRFSGRQFPNYSSELNVNALELEDSALYLCASSRGTISNTGELFFGEGSRLTVL.

V is TRBV19 and J is TRBJ1-5; no reliable D call. V lost 7 bases and J 4 bases, leaving 14 bases between the germline ends. Looked up from germline, CDR1 is LNHDA and CDR2 is SQIVND (reference sequence). The CDR3 covers 14 residues. CDR3 sequence: CASKFREINQPQHF. The CDR3 DNA is TGTGCCAGTAAATTCCGGGAAATTAATCAGCCCCAGCATTTT.

This clone turned up a few times. The chain links TRBV29-1 to TRBJ1-2; D is unresolved. V was pared by 4 bases and J by 3 bases, with 6 bases between. This CDR3 is built from 11 residues. Looked up from germline, CDR1 is SQVTM and CDR2 is ANQGSEA. Here the CDR3 reads CSVGEDYGYTF. CDR3 DNA: TGCAGCGTTGGCGAAGACTATGGCTACACCTTC.

V usage is TRBV5-1 and J usage is TRBJ2-1; 9 bases are shared with TRBD2. Germline assignment: CDR1 SGHRS and CDR2 YFSETQ. This CDR3 has 14 residues. The J segment lost 6 bases and the V segment lost 1 base, leaving 2 bases of the junction unmatched. The CDR3 protein is CASSLLTSGNEQFF. The DNA of the CDR3 is TGCGCCAGCAGCTTGTTGACTAGCGGCAATGAGCAGTTCTTC.

This clone has a single count. The V and J genes are TRBV6-4 and TRBJ2-3, with TRBD1 matching over 9 bases. The V gene end was trimmed by 8 bases and the J gene end by 7 bases; junction bases not matched to a gene: 7. CDR1 is MRHNA and CDR2 is SNTAGT in the germline V gene. CDR3 length equals 13 residues. The CDR3 sequence is CASARDRVNTQYF. DNA of the CDR3: TGTGCCAGCGCCCGGGACAGGGTGAATACGCAGTATTTT.

The chain recombines TRBV6-1 with TRBJ2-7; D may be TRBD1 (5 bases). The CDR3 runs to 14 residues. Trimming cost V 6 bases and J 3 bases, with 15 bases left between them. The germline V gene has CDR1 MNHNS and CDR2 SASEGT. As DNA, the CDR3 is TGTGCCAGCAGGAAAGGGGCAGAAGTCTACGAGCAGTACTTC. This encodes CASRKGAEVYEQYF.

The sample holds a few counts of this clone. This chain connects TRBV30 to TRBJ2-3; TRBD2 agrees at 9 bases. Trimming at V came to 3 bases and at J to 1 base, leaving 14 bases not matched to a gene. Germline V gene lookup returns CDR1 GTSNPN and CDR2 SVGIG (reference sequence). The CDR3 is 18 amino acids. CDR3 in amino acids: CAWRRGRMREGRTDTQYF. CDR3 in DNA: TGTGCCTGGAGACGCGGGAGGATGCGGGAGGGTCGCACAGATACGCAGTATTTT. The whole variable domain, remainder taken from reference TRBV30 and TRBJ2-3, is SQTIHQWPATLVQPVGSPLSLECTVEGTSNPNLYWYRQAAGRGLQLLFYSVGIGQISSEVPQNLSASRPQDRQFILSSKKLLLSDSGFYLCAWRRGRMREGRTDTQYFGPGTRLTVL.

As for this clone: The junction and the germline gene differ at one end; a read error may be behind it. V gene TRBV18 combines with J gene TRBJ2-5, with 12 bases that match TRBD2. This CDR3 has 17 amino acids. Germline CDR1 is KGHSH and CDR2 is LQKENI. CDR3: CASSPPARLAGVGTQYF. DNA for the CDR3: TGTGCCAGCTCGCCACCGGCGCGACTAGCGGGAGTCGGGACCCAGTACTTC.

The chain carries TRBV5-1 and TRBJ1-1; unclear D gene. V was trimmed by 3 bases and J by 2 bases, leaving 11 bases between them. CDR1 is SGHRS and CDR2 is YFSETQ in the germline V gene. CDR3 length: 14 residues. CDR3 sequence reads: CASSSRAANTEAFF. The CDR3 nucleotides read TGCGCCAGCAGCTCCCGGGCTGCTAACACTGAAGCTTTCTTT.

The chain joins TRBV30 to TRBJ1-2; 9 bases map to TRBD1. The V segment lost 1 base and the J segment 9 bases; nucleotides outside the gene matches: 18. CDR1 is GTSNPN, CDR2 SVGIG, per germline (reference sequence). The CDR3 runs 17 residues. The CDR3, as DNA: TGTGCCTGGAGTGAAAAAGCCGGGACAGGGCCAATCGAGAGCTACACCTTC. This sequence encodes CAWSEKAGTGPIESYTF.

This clone came up many times. The rearrangement joins TRBV29-1 to TRBJ2-1, with D perhaps matching TRBD2 (6 bases). Germline lookup yields CDR1 SQVTM and CDR2 ANQGSEA. Trimming stripped 7 bases from V and 8 bases from J, with 18 bases between. The CDR3 length is 13 residues. Here the CDR3 DNA reads TGCAGCGCCTGCAGGGAGGTTGGGGATGAGCAGTTCTTC. The encoded protein is CSACREVGDEQFF.

The CDR3 spells CASSQGLAGGSTGPDTQYF. DNA for the CDR3: TGCGCCAGCAGCCAAGGACTAGCGGGAGGAAGCACCGGGCCAGATACGCAGTATTTT. This rearrangement joins TRBV5-1 to TRBJ2-3, with 14 bases identical to TRBD2. With 4 bases clipped from V and 4 bases from J, the junction kept 14 bases outside the gene matches. This CDR3 has 19 residues. Germline loops: CDR1 SGHRS, CDR2 YFSETQ.

The rearrangement links TRBV6-1 to TRBJ1-2, with D tentatively TRBD1 (5 bases). Germline V gene data show CDR1 as MNHNS and CDR2 as SASEGT. This CDR3 spans 13 amino acids. V lost 5 bases and J lost 8, with 15 bases in between. The CDR3 bases are TGTGCCAGCAGTACCCGGGACGAGGGCGGCTACACCTTC. Amino acid sequence: CASSTRDEGGYTF.

The rearrangement uses TRBV27 and TRBJ2-4; D not resolved. Germline CDR1 reads MNHEY; CDR2 reads SMNVEV (reference sequence). CDR3 length: 14 residues. Trimming shortened V by 6 bases and J by 6 bases, and 15 bases separated the two germline ends. The CDR3 region has the DNA TGTGCCAGCAGCGACACTCTAGTGGGAAACATTCAGTACTTC. This codes for CASSDTLVGNIQYF.

This chain uses TRBV6-6 with TRBJ2-3; 7 nucleotides align to TRBD1. CDR3 size: 15 residues. V lost 6 bases and J lost 2; bases outside the gene matches: 8. Germline V gives CDR1 MNHNY, CDR2 SVGAGI (reference sequence). CDR3 amino acids: CASSWGQPDTDTQYF. The CDR3 DNA reads as TGTGCCAGCAGCTGGGGACAGCCAGACACAGATACGCAGTATTTT.

The rearrangement links TRBV7-6 to TRBJ2-7, with 16 bases lining up with TRBD2. This CDR3 has 16 amino acids. CDR1 and CDR2 from the germline V gene are SGHVS and FNYEAQ. V shed 5 bases and J 7 bases; nucleotides not matched to a gene: 8. The CDR3 here is CASSPGTSGRAGEQYF. CDR3 coding DNA: TGTGCCAGCAGCCCCGGGACTAGCGGGAGGGCGGGGGAGCAGTACTTC.

The chain joins TRBV2 to TRBJ1-5, with D unresolved. Trimming pared 3 bases from V and 0 bases from J, leaving 9 bases between. CDR1 and CDR2 (germline): SNHLY, FYNNEI. This CDR3 comprises 15 residues. CDR3 region: CASSEWQASNQPQHF. In DNA, the CDR3 is TGTGCCAGCAGTGAGTGGCAGGCTAGCAATCAGCCCCAGCATTTT.

In DNA, the CDR3 is TGCGCCAGCAGCTTGGCCTCCTTACAAACAGATACGCAGTATTTT. Its translation: CASSLASLQTDTQYF. The rearrangement joins TRBV5-1 to TRBJ2-3; no reliable D call. The CDR3 totals 15 residues. Germline assignment: CDR1 SGHRS and CDR2 YFSETQ. V was pared by 0 bases and J by 3 bases, with 11 bases between.

The V and J genes are TRBV4-1 and TRBJ2-3, with no clear D. V dropped 2 bases and J dropped 1 base, with 10 bases sitting between them. From germline, CDR1 is MGHRA and CDR2 YSYEKL. This CDR3 comprises 15 residues. CDR3 sequence reads: CASSQPGRRTDTQYF. The CDR3 nucleotides are TGCGCCAGCAGCCAACCGGGCCGACGCACAGATACGCAGTATTTT.

The chain combines TRBV2 with TRBJ1-5; D is ambiguous. Germline assignment: CDR1 SNHLY and CDR2 FYNNEI. The ends were cut back, 6 bases at V and 2 bases at J, with 17 bases in the middle. The CDR3 runs 16 residues. This chain's CDR3 is CASSAPVYRGNQPQHF. CDR3 coding DNA: TGTGCCAGCAGCGCTCCGGTATACCGGGGCAATCAGCCCCAGCATTTT.

In this sample, this clone turned up a few times. The CDR3 region has the DNA TGTGCCAGCTCACCGCTAAGTCGAGAAGCTTTCTTT. Amino acid sequence: CASSPLSREAFF. The chain couples TRBV18 to TRBJ1-1; D is ambiguous. This CDR3 comprises 12 residues. The germline V and J ends were trimmed by 3 bases and 8 bases, with 10 bases remaining between them. Per germline, CDR1 KGHSH and CDR2 LQKENI. Looking up the rest from reference TRBV18 and TRBJ1-1 gives the full variable domain: NAGVMQNPRHLVRRRGQEARLRCSPMKGHSHVYWYRQLPEEGLKFMVYLQKENIIDESGMPKERFSAEFPKEGPSILRIQQVVRGDSAAYFCASSPLSREAFFGQGTRLTVV.

Notes on this clone: At the DNA level, this CDR3 is encoded by other sequences in the same sample as well. This chain connects TRBV5-1 to TRBJ2-1, with TRBD2 matching 10 bases. Per germline, CDR1 SGHRS and CDR2 YFSETQ. CDR3 length: 15 amino acids. The V and J ends lost 4 bases and 4 bases, in that order; junction bases with no gene match: 5. CDR3 protein: CASSLSSGGYNEQFF. CDR3 coding DNA: TGCGCCAGCAGCCTATCTAGCGGGGGTTACAATGAGCAGTTCTTC.

CDR3 nucleotides: TGCAGCGTTGAAAACCTCGTGAACACTGAAGCTTTCTTT. Translated, it gives CSVENLVNTEAFF. The chain joins TRBV29-1 to TRBJ1-1; D is ambiguous. Germline V CDR1 and CDR2: SQVTM, ANQGSEA. The V end lost 2 bases, the J end lost 0 bases, and 7 bases lay between the germline ends. The CDR3 is 13 amino acids.

This clone was detected only once. The CDR3: CASSDRSEHEQFF. CDR3 coding DNA: TGTGCCAGCAGTGACCGGAGCGAACATGAGCAGTTCTTC. The chain employs TRBV6-4 and TRBJ2-1; D not certain. CDR3 size: 13 residues. Germline CDR1 reads MRHNA; CDR2 reads SNTAGT. The V gene lost 2 bases and the J gene lost 8 bases, with 10 bases spanning the gap.